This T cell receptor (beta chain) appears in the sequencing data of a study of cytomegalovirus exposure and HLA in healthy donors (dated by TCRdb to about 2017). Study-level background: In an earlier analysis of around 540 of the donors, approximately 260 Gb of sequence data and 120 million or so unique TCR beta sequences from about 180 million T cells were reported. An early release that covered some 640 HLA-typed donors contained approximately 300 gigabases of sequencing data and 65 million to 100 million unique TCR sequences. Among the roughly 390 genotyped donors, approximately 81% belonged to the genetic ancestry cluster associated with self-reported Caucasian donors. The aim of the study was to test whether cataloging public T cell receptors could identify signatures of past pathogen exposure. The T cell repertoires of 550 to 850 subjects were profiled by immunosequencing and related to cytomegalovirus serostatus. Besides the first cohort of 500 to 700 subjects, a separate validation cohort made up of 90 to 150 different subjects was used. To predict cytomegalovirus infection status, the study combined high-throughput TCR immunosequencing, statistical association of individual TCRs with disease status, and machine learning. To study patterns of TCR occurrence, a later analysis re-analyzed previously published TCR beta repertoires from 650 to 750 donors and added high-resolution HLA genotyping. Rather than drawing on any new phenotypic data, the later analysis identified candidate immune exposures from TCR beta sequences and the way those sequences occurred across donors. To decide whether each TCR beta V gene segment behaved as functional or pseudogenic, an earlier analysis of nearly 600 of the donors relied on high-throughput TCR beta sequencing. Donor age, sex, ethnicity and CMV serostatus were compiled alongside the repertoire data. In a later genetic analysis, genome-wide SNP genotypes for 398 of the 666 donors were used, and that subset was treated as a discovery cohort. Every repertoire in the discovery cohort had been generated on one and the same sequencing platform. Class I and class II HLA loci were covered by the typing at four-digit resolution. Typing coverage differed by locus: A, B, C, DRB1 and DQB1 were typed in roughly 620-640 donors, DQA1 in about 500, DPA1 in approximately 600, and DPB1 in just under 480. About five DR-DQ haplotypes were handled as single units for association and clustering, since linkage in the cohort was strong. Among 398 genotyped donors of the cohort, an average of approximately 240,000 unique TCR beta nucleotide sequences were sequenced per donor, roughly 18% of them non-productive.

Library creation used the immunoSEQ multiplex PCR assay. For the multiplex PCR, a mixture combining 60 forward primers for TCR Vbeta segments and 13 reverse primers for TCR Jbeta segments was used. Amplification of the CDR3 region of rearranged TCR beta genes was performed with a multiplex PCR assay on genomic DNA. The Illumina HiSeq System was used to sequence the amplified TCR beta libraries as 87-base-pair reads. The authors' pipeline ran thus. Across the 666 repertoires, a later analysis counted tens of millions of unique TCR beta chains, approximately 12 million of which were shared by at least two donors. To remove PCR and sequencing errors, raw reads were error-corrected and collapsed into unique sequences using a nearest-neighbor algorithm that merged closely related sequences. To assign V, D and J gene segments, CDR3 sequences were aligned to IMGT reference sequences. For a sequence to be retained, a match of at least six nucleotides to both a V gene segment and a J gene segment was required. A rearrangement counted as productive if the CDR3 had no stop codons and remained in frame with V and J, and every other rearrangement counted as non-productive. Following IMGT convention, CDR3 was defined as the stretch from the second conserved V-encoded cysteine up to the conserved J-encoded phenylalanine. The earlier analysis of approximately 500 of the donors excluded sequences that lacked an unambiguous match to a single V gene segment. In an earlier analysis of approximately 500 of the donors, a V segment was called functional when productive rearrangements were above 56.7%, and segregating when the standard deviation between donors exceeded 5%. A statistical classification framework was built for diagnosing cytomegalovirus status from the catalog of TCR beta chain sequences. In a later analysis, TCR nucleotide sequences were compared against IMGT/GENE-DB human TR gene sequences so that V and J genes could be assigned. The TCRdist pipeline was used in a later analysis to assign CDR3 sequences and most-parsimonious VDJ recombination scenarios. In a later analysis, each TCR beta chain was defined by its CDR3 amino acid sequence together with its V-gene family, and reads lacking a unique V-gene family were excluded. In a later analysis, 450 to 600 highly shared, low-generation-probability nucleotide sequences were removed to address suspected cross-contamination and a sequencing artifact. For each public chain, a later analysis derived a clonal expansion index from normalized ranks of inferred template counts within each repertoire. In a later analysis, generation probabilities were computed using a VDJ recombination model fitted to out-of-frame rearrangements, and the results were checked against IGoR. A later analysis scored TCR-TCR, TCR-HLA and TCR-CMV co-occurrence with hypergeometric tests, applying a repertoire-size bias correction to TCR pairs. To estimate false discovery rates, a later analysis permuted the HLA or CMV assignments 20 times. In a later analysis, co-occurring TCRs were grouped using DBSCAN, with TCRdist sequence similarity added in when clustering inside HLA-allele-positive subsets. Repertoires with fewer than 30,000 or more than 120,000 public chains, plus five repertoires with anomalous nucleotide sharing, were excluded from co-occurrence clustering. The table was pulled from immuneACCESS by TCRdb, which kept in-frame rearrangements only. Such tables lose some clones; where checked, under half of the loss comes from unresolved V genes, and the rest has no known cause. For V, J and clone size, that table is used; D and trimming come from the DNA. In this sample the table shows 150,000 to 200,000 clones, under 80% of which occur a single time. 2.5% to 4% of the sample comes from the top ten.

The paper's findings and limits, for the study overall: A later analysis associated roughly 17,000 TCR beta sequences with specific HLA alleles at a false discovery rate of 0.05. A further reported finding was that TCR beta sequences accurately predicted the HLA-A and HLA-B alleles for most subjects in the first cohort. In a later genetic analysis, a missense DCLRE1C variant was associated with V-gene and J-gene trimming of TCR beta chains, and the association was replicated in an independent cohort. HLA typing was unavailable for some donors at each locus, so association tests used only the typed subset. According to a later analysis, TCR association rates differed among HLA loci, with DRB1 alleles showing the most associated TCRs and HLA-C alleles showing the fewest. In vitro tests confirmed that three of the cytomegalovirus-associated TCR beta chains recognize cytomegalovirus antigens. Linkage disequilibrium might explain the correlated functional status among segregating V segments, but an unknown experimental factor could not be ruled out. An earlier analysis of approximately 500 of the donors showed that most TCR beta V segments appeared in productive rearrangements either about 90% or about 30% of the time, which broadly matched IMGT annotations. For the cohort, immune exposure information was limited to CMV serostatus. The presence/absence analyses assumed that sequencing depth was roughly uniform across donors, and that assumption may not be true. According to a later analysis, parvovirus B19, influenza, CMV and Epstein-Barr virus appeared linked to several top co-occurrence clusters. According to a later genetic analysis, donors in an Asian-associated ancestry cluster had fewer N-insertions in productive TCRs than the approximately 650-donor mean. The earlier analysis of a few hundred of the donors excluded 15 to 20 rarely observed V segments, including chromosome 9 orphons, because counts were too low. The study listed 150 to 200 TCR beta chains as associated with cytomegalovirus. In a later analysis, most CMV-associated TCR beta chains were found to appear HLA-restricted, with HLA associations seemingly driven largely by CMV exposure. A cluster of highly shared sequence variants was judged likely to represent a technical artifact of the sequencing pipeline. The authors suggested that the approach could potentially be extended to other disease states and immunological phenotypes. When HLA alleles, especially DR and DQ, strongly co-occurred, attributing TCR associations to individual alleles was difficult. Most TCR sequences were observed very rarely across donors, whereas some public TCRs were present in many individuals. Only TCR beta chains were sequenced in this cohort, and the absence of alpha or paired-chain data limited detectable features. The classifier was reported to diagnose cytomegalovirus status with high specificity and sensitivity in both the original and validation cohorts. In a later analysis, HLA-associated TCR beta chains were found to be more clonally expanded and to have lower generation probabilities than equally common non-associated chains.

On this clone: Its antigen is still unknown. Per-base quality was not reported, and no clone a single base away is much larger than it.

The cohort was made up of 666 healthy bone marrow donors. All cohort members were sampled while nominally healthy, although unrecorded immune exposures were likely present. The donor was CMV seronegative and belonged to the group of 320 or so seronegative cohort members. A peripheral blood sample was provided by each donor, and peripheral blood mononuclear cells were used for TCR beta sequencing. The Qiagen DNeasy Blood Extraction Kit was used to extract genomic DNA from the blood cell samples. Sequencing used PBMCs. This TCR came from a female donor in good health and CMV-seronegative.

The DNA sequence is as follows: TGTGCCAGTAATCCCAGGGGTAGCATCGATGAGCAGTTCTTC. This codes for CASNPRGSIDEQFF. This receptor chain uses TRBV19 and TRBJ2-1; TRBD1 is a weak D gene call, 6 bases matching. Per the germline V gene (reference sequence), LNHDA is the CDR1 and SQIVND is the CDR2. The V and J ends are trimmed by 7 bases and 8 bases, leaving 18 bases between them. Its CDR3 holds 14 amino acids, cysteine through phenylalanine. Only the CDR3 region is kept as DNA, spanning 42 bases read in frame from base 1.